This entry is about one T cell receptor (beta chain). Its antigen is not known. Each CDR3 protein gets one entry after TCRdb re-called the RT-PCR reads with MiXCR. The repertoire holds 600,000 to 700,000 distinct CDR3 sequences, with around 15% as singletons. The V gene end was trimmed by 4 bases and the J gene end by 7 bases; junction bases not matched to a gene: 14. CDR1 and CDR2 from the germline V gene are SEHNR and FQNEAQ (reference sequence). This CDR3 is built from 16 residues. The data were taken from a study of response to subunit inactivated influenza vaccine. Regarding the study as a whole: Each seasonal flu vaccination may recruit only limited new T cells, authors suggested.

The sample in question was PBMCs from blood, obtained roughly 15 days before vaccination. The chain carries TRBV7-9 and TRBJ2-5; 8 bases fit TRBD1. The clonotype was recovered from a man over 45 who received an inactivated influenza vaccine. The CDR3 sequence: CASSSLGQGQVGTQYF. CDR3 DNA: TGTGCCAGCAGCTCCTTAGGACAGGGTCAAGTTGGGACCCAGTACTTC.